This T cell receptor (beta chain) comes out of a study of CD8+ T cells in alopecia areata. For the study at large: Twice daily, treated patients received 5 to 10 mg of oral tofacitinib. Tofacitinib therapy took 6 to 18 months; 6 months off drug came after. Study-wide points: Expanded CD8+ clones among the top 100, as well as scalp clonality, were significantly decreased by tofacitinib. The presence of one nonresponder keeps the tie between baseline CD8+ expansion and response uncertain.

Treatment indicated: oral pan-JAK inhibitor, 5-10 mg twice daily. Looked up from germline, CDR1 is MGHRA and CDR2 is YSYEKL. CDR3 size: 15 residues. Trimming took 3 bases from V and 1 from J, leaving 12 bases between them. Extracted RNA was reverse transcribed, and the resulting cDNA served as sequencing template. Some clones are missing from TCRdb's copy, which holds only in-frame ones; the method was immunoSEQ multiplex PCR. The table includes roughly 200,000 clones, approximately 56% detected once. Worth noting for this clone: What it binds is unknown. Distinct nucleotide sequences in the sample also encode this CDR3.

The chain couples TRBV4-1 to TRBJ1-1; D gene unclear. The TCR comes from a human donor with alopecia areata. This sample comprised CD4+ T cells sorted from blood, obtained at week 4, from a patient treated with tofacitinib. CDR3 region: CASSHLGRTNTEAFF. Here the CDR3 DNA reads TGCGCCAGCAGCCACCTAGGGAGGACGAACACTGAAGCTTTCTTT.